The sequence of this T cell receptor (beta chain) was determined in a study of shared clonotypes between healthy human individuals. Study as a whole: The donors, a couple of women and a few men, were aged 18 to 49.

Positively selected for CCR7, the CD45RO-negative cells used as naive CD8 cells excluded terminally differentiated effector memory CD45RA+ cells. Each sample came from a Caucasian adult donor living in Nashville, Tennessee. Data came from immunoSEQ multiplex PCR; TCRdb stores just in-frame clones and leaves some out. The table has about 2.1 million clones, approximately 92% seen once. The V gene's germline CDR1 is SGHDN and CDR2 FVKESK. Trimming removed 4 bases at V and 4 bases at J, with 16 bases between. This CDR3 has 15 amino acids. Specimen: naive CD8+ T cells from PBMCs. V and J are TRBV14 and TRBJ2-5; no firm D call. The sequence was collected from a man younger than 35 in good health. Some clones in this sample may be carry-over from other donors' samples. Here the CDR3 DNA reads TGTGCCAGCAGCCTAGGACCTCTGCGGCGAGAGACCCAGTACTTC. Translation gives CASSLGPLRRETQYF.